This is a list of T cell receptor beta chains from one sample in a study of blood T cell repertoires in COVID-19. The data were produced by immunoSEQ multiplex PCR, yet TCRdb's version contains in-frame clones alone and is incomplete. The sample yields about 480,000 clones, approximately 88% seen once. The sample was PBMCs or T cells enriched from blood (not recorded which). These receptors were collected from a middle-aged woman who had recovered from COVID-19. CDR3s include the opening cysteine and the closing phenylalanine or tryptophan. The order of the fields is D gene, J gene, clone size, V gene, CDR3 DNA, CDR3 protein. D genes are given only for firm matches. Where a row states a size, it is once, few, many or the class of an expanded clone; other rows omit it.

TRBD2 | TRBJ2-3 | NA | TRBV3-1/TRBV3-2 | TGTGCCAGCAGCCATAGACTAGCGGGGAGCACAGATACGCAGTATTTT | CASSHRLAGSTDTQYF
TRBD2 | TRBJ2-7 | NA | TRBV6-5 | TGTGCCAGCAGTAACGGGACTAGCCCACCCTACGAGCAGTACTTC | CASSNGTSPPYEQYF
TRBD1 | TRBJ1-1 | NA | TRBV7-6 | TGTGCCAGCACCCAGGGGGGTCGGGGCGCGTGGACTGAAGCTTTCTTT | CASTQGGRGAWTEAFF
NA | TRBJ1-6 | NA | TRBV11-2 | TGTGCCAGCAGGTTGGGGGGGAATTCACCCCTCCACTTT | CASRLGGNSPLHF
TRBD1 | TRBJ1-6 | NA | TRBV23-1 | TGCGCCAGCCTTAATGGGGGGGGACAGGGCCATGTCGCGTCCTATAATTCACCCCTCCACTTT | CASLNGGGQGHVASYNSPLHF
NA | TRBJ1-1 | NA | TRBV15 | TGTGCCACCAGCAGAAAGGACAGAATACCCATGAACACTGAAGCTTTCTTT | CATSRKDRIPMNTEAFF
TRBD1 | TRBJ1-1 | NA | TRBV30 | TGTGCCTGGAGGCGACAGGGACCCATGAACACTGAAGCTTTCTTT | CAWRRQGPMNTEAFF
NA | TRBJ2-4 | NA | TRBV12-5 | TGTGCTAGTGGTTTGGTTTTAACAGGGAAAAACATTCAGTACTTC | CASGLVLTGKNIQYF
NA | TRBJ2-2 | NA | TRBV7-8 | TGTGCCAGCAGCCCTACCGACAGCAACACCGGGGAGCTGTTTTTT | CASSPTDSNTGELFF
TRBD2 | TRBJ2-2 | once | TRBV5-4 | TGTGCCAGCAGCTTGGGACTAGCGGACAACACCGGGGAGCTGTTTTTT | CASSLGLADNTGELFF
TRBD1 | TRBJ1-1 | few | TRBV18 | TGTGCCAGCTCACCACTGGCAGGGGGTTTTCGCACTGAAGCTTTCTTT | CASSPLAGGFRTEAFF
TRBD1 | TRBJ2-7 | NA | TRBV27 | TGTGCCAGCAGTTTGGACAGGTCCTACGAGCAGTACTTC | CASSLDRSYEQYF
NA | TRBJ2-5 | NA | TRBV11-2 | TGTGCCAGCAGCTTCGGGACAACGGAGACCCAGTACTTC | CASSFGTTETQYF
TRBD1 | TRBJ2-7 | NA | TRBV13 | TGTGCCAGCAGCACCCGGGACAGTCCCTACGAGCAGTACTTC | CASSTRDSPYEQYF
NA | TRBJ2-5 | NA | TRBV5-8 | TGTGCCAGCAGCTTCGACAGCAGGAAGACCCAGTACTTC | CASSFDSRKTQYF
TRBD1 | TRBJ2-1 | once | TRBV4-3 | TGCGCCAGCAGCCAAGAGGGGACAGGCGACAATGAGCAGTTCTTC | CASSQEGTGDNEQFF
NA | TRBJ1-4 | NA | TRBV4-2 | TGTGCCAGCAGCCAGTACAGGGAAAGTGAGGGTGAAAAACTGTTTTTT | CASSQYRESEGEKLFF
TRBD2 | TRBJ2-3 | NA | TRBV7-9 | TGTGCCAGCAGCTTAAGCGGGGTAACGGGGGATACGCAGTATTTT | CASSLSGVTGDTQYF
TRBD1 | TRBJ1-2 | NA | TRBV12-3/TRBV12-4 | TGTGCCAGCAGTTTTGGACAGGGGACAGGCTACACCTTC | CASSFGQGTGYTF
TRBD2 | TRBJ2-4 | NA | TRBV3-1/TRBV3-2 | TGTGCCAGCAGCCGACTAGCGGGAGAGGGAAACATTCAGTACTTC | CASSRLAGEGNIQYF
TRBD1 | TRBJ1-1 | NA | TRBV5-6 | TGTGCCAGCGCCCAGGGGGTTGTCACTGAAGCTTTCTTT | CASAQGVVTEAFF
NA | TRBJ2-7 | NA | TRBV6-2/TRBV6-3 | TGTGCCAGCAGTTACAACGGGAAGACGGACGAGCAGTACTTC | CASSYNGKTDEQYF
TRBD1 | TRBJ2-5 | NA | TRBV5-1 | TGCGCCAGCAGCCAAGGGACAGTGCATCAAGAGACCCAGTACTTC | CASSQGTVHQETQYF
NA | TRBJ1-5 | NA | TRBV27 | TGTGCCAGCAGTTTAGGGCCAGGGTCAGGTAGTCAGCCCCAGCATTTT | CASSLGPGSGSQPQHF
NA | TRBJ1-2 | NA | TRBV7-2 | TGTGCCAGCAGCTTTAGGGGCTCCTATGGCTACACCTTC | CASSFRGSYGYTF
NA | TRBJ1-6 | NA | TRBV30 | TGTGCCTGGAGTGTAGACCGGGGGAGTAATTCACCCCTCCACTTT | CAWSVDRGSNSPLHF
NA | TRBJ1-1 | NA | TRBV6-5 | TGTGCCAGCAGTTACACCTCAGGGGACACTGAAGCTTTCTTT | CASSYTSGDTEAFF
TRBD1 | TRBJ2-1 | NA | TRBV29-1 | TGCAGCGGCAAAGACAGGGCAACCAATGAGCAGTTCTTC | CSGKDRATNEQFF
NA | TRBJ1-6 | few | TRBV5-1 | TGCGCCAGCAGCTTACAGGGTGAAGGTAATTCACCCCTCCACTTT | CASSLQGEGNSPLHF